Below, 23 T cell receptor beta chains from the same sample are listed, as sequenced in a study of blood T cell repertoires in COVID-19. TCRdb's copy holds only in-frame clones and misses some; the assay was immunoSEQ multiplex PCR. The sample shows over 85,000 clones, approximately 86% of them seen only once. Source material: peripheral blood. Receptor source: a human donor in a cohort sampled during active COVID-19.

The V call is TRBV24-1, the J call TRBJ1-6; no firm D call. The germline V gene encodes CDR1 KGHDR and CDR2 SFDVKD. This CDR3 is built from 14 residues. The V end lost 5 bases, the J end lost 9 bases, and 13 bases lay between the germline ends. The CDR3, as DNA: TGTGCCACCAGTGCACGGGGAGGCTCTTCACCCCTCCACTTT. Its protein is CATSARGGSSPLHF.

The CDR3 DNA is TGTGCCAGCAGCTCCCGACACGGAAGCTCCTACGAGCAGTACTTC. Protein: CASSSRHGSSYEQYF. V is TRBV9 and J is TRBJ2-7, with unresolved D. CDR1 is SGDLS, CDR2 YYNGEE, per germline. Trimming shortened V by 4 bases and J by 0 bases, and 14 bases separated the two germline ends. This CDR3 region has 15 residues. Based on the CDR3 plus reference TRBV9 and TRBJ2-7, the full variable domain is DSGVTQTPKHLITATGQRVTLRCSPRSGDLSVYWYQQSLDQGLQFLIQYYNGEERAKGNILERFSAQQFPDLHSELNLSSLELGDSALYFCASSSRHGSSYEQYFGPGTRLTVT.

The chain recombines TRBV4-3 with TRBJ1-2, with D perhaps matching TRBD1 (6 bases). The CDR3 runs 14 residues. Trimming shortened V by 0 bases and J by 2 bases, and 7 bases separated the two germline ends. The germline CDR1 and CDR2 sequences are LGHNA and YSLEER. Here the CDR3 reads CASSQDTGNYGYTF. In nucleotides, the CDR3 is TGCGCCAGCAGCCAAGATACAGGGAACTATGGCTACACCTTC.

The chain employs TRBV6-2 or TRBV6-3 and TRBJ2-7; 10 bases are a match to TRBD2. The CDR3 contains 15 residues. Looked up from germline, CDR1 is MNHEY and CDR2 is SVGEGT. After removal of 6 bases from V and 2 bases from J, the junction contained 7 bases not matched to a gene. The CDR3 DNA follows: TGTGCCAGCAGCCTACTAGCGGGGTCTGCCTACGAGCAGTACTTC. This encodes CASSLLAGSAYEQYF.

This clone showed up just once. The chain combines TRBV27 with TRBJ1-6; D perhaps matches TRBD1 (6 bases). Germline loops: CDR1 MNHEY, CDR2 SMNVEV (reference sequence). V was cut by 4 bases and J by 9 bases, with 13 bases left in between. The CDR3 totals 14 residues. CDR3 sequence: CASSYGTFSSPLHF. CDR3 nucleotide sequence: TGTGCCAGCAGTTACGGGACATTCTCTTCACCCCTCCACTTT.

The chain recombines TRBV4-2 with TRBJ1-2; possibly TRBD1 for D (5 bases). The CDR3 length is 16 residues. Germline V gene data show CDR1 as LGHNA and CDR2 as YNFKEQ. V lost 4 bases and J 4 bases, leaving 19 bases between the germline ends. The chain's CDR3 is CASSPSLRGGGYGYTF. CDR3 DNA sequence: TGTGCCAGCAGCCCATCCTTAAGGGGAGGAGGCTATGGCTACACCTTC.

The V call is TRBV7-2, the J call TRBJ1-6, with D perhaps TRBD1 (5 bases). There are 16 residues in the CDR3. The V end was cut by 5 bases, the J end by 2 bases, with 13 bases between. CDR1 and CDR2 from the germline V gene are SGHTA and FQGNSA. The CDR3 nucleotides read TGTGCCAGCAGCCCACGCAGGGTGGCCTATAATTCACCCCTCCACTTT. Translation gives CASSPRRVAYNSPLHF.

The V and J genes are TRBV10-3 and TRBJ2-7, with 11 bases that match TRBD2. Trimming took 10 bases from V and 9 from J; bases not matched to a gene: 14. This CDR3 comprises 14 residues. The germline V gene encodes CDR1 ENHRY and CDR2 SYGVKD. CDR3 sequence: CASRTSGGGKGQYF. Written as DNA, the CDR3 is TGTGCCAGTAGAACTAGCGGGGGAGGTAAGGGGCAGTACTTC.

The chain couples TRBV5-6 to TRBJ2-7, with 12 bases matching TRBD2. With V trimmed by 4 bases and J by 5 bases, 13 bases remained unmatched. Germline CDR1 reads SGHDT; CDR2 reads YYEEEE. The CDR3 runs to 17 residues. The CDR3 is CASSPIGLAGWAHEQYF. CDR3 sequence (DNA): TGTGCCAGCAGCCCCATTGGACTAGCGGGATGGGCCCACGAGCAGTACTTC.

V usage is TRBV6-2 or TRBV6-3 and J usage is TRBJ2-6; D unresolved. Germline V gene sequence: CDR1 MNHEY, CDR2 SVGEGT. The CDR3 covers 15 residues. Trimming pared 1 base from V and 1 base from J, leaving 5 bases between. The CDR3 reads CASSYLSSGANVLTF. The CDR3 DNA reads TGTGCCAGCAGTTACTTGTCTTCTGGGGCCAACGTCCTGACTTTC.

In its sample, this clone was seen once. The genes are TRBV5-4 and TRBJ1-4; a weak D match, TRBD1 (6 bases). CDR1 and CDR2 from the germline V gene are SGHNT and YYREEE (reference sequence). This CDR3 region has 13 residues. V lost 9 bases and J 8 bases, leaving 17 bases between the germline ends. Written as DNA, the CDR3 is TGTGCCACTACGGGACAACAAGGAGAAAAACTGTTTTTT. Residues: CATTGQQGEKLFF. Looking up the rest from reference TRBV5-4 and TRBJ1-4 gives the full variable domain: ETGVTQSPTHLIKTRGQQVTLRCSSQSGHNTVSWYQQALGQGPQFIFQYYREEENGRGNFPPRFSGLQFPNYSSELNVNALELDDSALYLCATTGQQGEKLFFGSGTQLSVL.

This chain joins TRBV6-5 and TRBJ2-1; 7 bases map to TRBD1. Germline CDR1 MNHEY, CDR2 SVGAGI. This CDR3 has 14 amino acids. The trim removed 0 bases at V and 7 bases at J, leaving 3 bases unmatched. The CDR3 loop is CASSYSRQGNEQFF. The DNA for the CDR3 is TGTGCCAGCAGTTACTCGAGACAGGGAAATGAGCAGTTCTTC.

The chain uses TRBV19 and TRBJ2-1; 9 bases match TRBD1. J lost 4 bases, V lost 5 bases, and 6 bases had no gene match. This CDR3 has 15 amino acids. Germline assignment: CDR1 LNHDA and CDR2 SQIVND (reference sequence). The CDR3 reads CASSYGTGNYNEQFF. CDR3 coding DNA: TGTGCCAGTAGTTACGGGACAGGGAATTACAATGAGCAGTTCTTC.

The chain carries TRBV15 and TRBJ2-1; 8 bases are a match to TRBD2. This CDR3 contains 13 residues. With V trimmed by 8 bases and J by 10 bases, 10 bases remained unmatched. Per germline, CDR1 LNHNV and CDR2 YYDKDF (reference sequence). CDR3 sequence: CATRPAGVWEQFF. The CDR3 DNA reads as TGTGCCACCCGTCCAGCGGGAGTATGGGAGCAGTTCTTC.

This sequence joins TRBV10-3 and TRBJ1-1, with D perhaps matching TRBD1 (5 bases). Trimming shortened V by 0 bases and J by 1 base, and 9 bases separated the two germline ends. CDR1 and CDR2 (germline): ENHRY, SYGVKD. The CDR3 spans 15 residues. Here the CDR3 reads CAISESGEENTEAFF. The CDR3 DNA sequence: TGTGCCATCAGTGAGTCGGGGGAGGAGAACACTGAAGCTTTCTTT.

The gene calls are TRBV28 and TRBJ1-5; D is possibly TRBD1 (6 bases). Germline V gene lookup returns CDR1 MDHEN and CDR2 SYDVKM. Trimming shortened V by 10 bases and J by 3 bases, and 13 bases separated the two germline ends. CDR3 length equals 13 residues. CDR3 sequence (DNA): TGTGCCAATCAAGGACAGCCCAATCAGCCCCAGCATTTT. Translation: CANQGQPNQPQHF.

The rearrangement joins TRBV7-2 to TRBJ1-1, with 7 bases that match TRBD1. Germline CDR1 is SGHTA and CDR2 is FQGNSA. This CDR3 is built from 16 residues. The junction had 12 bases not matched to a gene; V was cut back by 4 bases and J by 4 bases. CDR3 nucleotides: TGTGCCAGCAGCTCGGGGTCACAGGGGAAGGGCACTGAAGCTTTCTTT. Protein sequence: CASSSGSQGKGTEAFF.

A word on this clone: The junction departs from germline at one end; a sequencing error may be responsible. The chain carries TRBV4-3 and TRBJ1-1; D is unclear. CDR1 is LGHNA and CDR2 is YSLEER in the germline V gene. This CDR3 has 14 amino acids. The CDR3 bases are TGCGCCAGCAGTCAAGATCCGGGGTACACTGAAGCTTTCTTT. The encoded protein is CASSQDPGYTEAFF.

The chain has TRBV7-2 and TRBJ2-3; D perhaps matches TRBD2 (6 bases). This CDR3 has 15 amino acids. Germline assignment: CDR1 SGHTA and CDR2 FQGNSA. V was clipped by 4 bases and J by 5 bases, with 16 bases between them. The CDR3 region has the DNA TGTGCCAGCAGCTCGGAGGGCCGTGAGGTAGATACGCAGTATTTT. Protein: CASSSEGREVDTQYF.

The V and J genes are TRBV13 and TRBJ1-5; D not certain. In germline, CDR1 is PRHDT, CDR2 FYEKMQ (reference sequence). Trimming stripped 0 bases from V and 4 bases from J, with 10 bases between. The CDR3 totals 15 residues. This CDR3 reads CASSLGPSRNQPQHF. The CDR3 region has the DNA TGTGCCAGCAGCTTAGGCCCCTCTAGAAATCAGCCCCAGCATTTT. The full variable domain, completed using reference TRBV13 and TRBJ1-5, is AAGVIQSPRHLIKEKRETATLKCYPIPRHDTVYWYQQGPGQDPQFLISFYEKMQSDKGSIPDRFSAQQFSDYHSELNMSSLELGDSALYFCASSLGPSRNQPQHFGDGTRLSIL.

The chain recombines TRBV5-8 with TRBJ1-5, with TRBD1 matching 7 bases. V lost 4 bases to trimming and J lost 5 bases; unmatched junction nucleotides: 9. The CDR3 spans 15 residues. CDR1 SGHTS and CDR2 YDEGEE come from the germline V gene. The CDR3: CASSAATGIDQPQHF. The CDR3 nucleotides are TGTGCCAGCAGCGCTGCGACAGGGATTGATCAGCCCCAGCATTTT.

This rearrangement joins TRBV7-6 to TRBJ1-5; D is unresolved. The CDR3 has 15 residues. V was clipped by 2 bases and J by 0 bases, with 8 bases between them. The germline V gene encodes CDR1 SGHVS and CDR2 FNYEAQ. The CDR3 nucleotides read TGTGCCAGCAGCTTAATGGGAGGTAGCAATCAGCCCCAGCATTTT. It translates to CASSLMGGSNQPQHF.

DNA of the CDR3: TGTGCCAGTAGTAAGGCCACTAGGGAGACCCAGTACTTC. This gives the protein CASSKATRETQYF. V is TRBV19 and J is TRBJ2-5; a possible D gene is TRBD2 (5 bases). The CDR3 runs to 13 residues. V gave up 4 bases and J gave up 5 bases, with 11 bases separating them. Per germline, CDR1 LNHDA and CDR2 SQIVND (reference sequence). Together with reference TRBV19 and TRBJ2-5, the CDR3 gives the full variable domain: DGGITQSPKYLFRKEGQNVTLSCEQNLNHDAMYWYRQDPGQGLRLIYYSQIVNDFQKGDIAEGYSVSREKKESFPLTVTSAQKNPTAFYLCASSKATRETQYFGPGTRLLVL.